These 23 T cell receptor beta chains were all obtained from the same sample, sequenced in a study of cytomegalovirus exposure and HLA in healthy donors. It was with 60 Vbeta and 13 Jbeta primers that the PCR ran. Repertoires were generated with immunoSEQ multiplex PCR, while TCRdb's copy carries only in-frame clones and drops some. The sample consists of 210,000 or so clones, around 80% of them appearing once. The sequenced material came from PBMCs. These receptors were obtained from a woman in her fifties or sixties in good health and CMV-seropositive.

The rearrangement uses TRBV2 and TRBJ2-3; maybe TRBD1 (6 bases). Germline V gives CDR1 SNHLY, CDR2 FYNNEI. The length of the CDR3 is 15 residues. The ends were cut back, 5 bases at V and 1 base at J, with 13 bases in the middle. The CDR3 sequence: CASSPLGQRTDTQYF. The CDR3 DNA reads as TGTGCCAGCAGTCCCCTAGGACAGCGCACAGATACGCAGTATTTT.

The J gene is TRBJ2-7, the V gene TRBV5-1, with 7 bases matching TRBD2. The CDR3 runs to 15 residues. The germline CDR1 and CDR2 sequences are SGHRS and YFSETQ. J lost 4 bases, V lost 0 bases, and 7 bases had no gene match. The CDR3 coding sequence is TGCGCCAGCAGCTTGGCGGCGGGAGCTAGGTACGAGCAGTACTTC. It is translated as CASSLAAGARYEQYF.

J is TRBJ2-2 and V is TRBV6-1, with 7 bases aligning to TRBD2. The CDR3 has 17 amino acids. J lost 1 base, V lost 2 bases, and 7 bases had no gene match. Germline CDR1 is MNHNS and CDR2 is SASEGT. The chain's CDR3 is CASSESRGGWNTGELFF. CDR3 in DNA: TGTGCCAGCAGTGAAAGTAGGGGAGGGTGGAACACCGGGGAGCTGTTTTTT.

This chain links TRBV5-1 with TRBJ1-5; a weak D match, TRBD1 (5 bases). Trimming removed 0 bases at V and 7 bases at J, with 23 bases between. The CDR3 spans 18 residues. Germline assignment: CDR1 SGHRS and CDR2 YFSETQ. The CDR3 region has the DNA TGCGCCAGCAGCTTGGGTACCCCGGGGGACCGGAGTGGGCAGCCCCAGCATTTT. It translates to CASSLGTPGDRSGQPQHF.

This clone was seen more than once but under ten times. V usage is TRBV2 and J usage is TRBJ2-2, with 10 bases that match TRBD2. Germline V lookup: CDR1 SNHLY, CDR2 FYNNEI. V trimming: 6 bases; J trimming: 6 bases; junction bases outside the gene matches: 10. This CDR3 region has 16 residues. The CDR3 region has the DNA TGTGCCAGCAGGTCTCCGGGACTAGCGCAGGCCGGGGAGCTGTTTTTT. Its protein product is CASRSPGLAQAGELFF.

V is TRBV5-3 and J is TRBJ1-1, with a possible D match to TRBD1 (5 bases). TRBV5-3 is designated an ORF whose function remains uncertain. Trimming took off 2 bases at V and 5 bases at J, with 16 bases between the two ends. The CDR3 has 15 residues. CDR3 nucleotides: TGTGCCAGAAGCTTCTTGGGGGGAGAAGGGACTGAAGCTTTCTTT. Encoded protein: CARSFLGGEGTEAFF.

The rearrangement joins TRBV10-3 to TRBJ1-2; 9 bases line up with TRBD1. This CDR3 comprises 14 residues. Trimming removed 3 bases from V and 6 bases from J; junction bases left unmatched: 5. Germline CDR1 is ENHRY and CDR2 is SYGVKD. The DNA for the CDR3 is TGTGCCATCAGTGACTCCGACAGGGGGAATGGCTACACCTTC. This translates into CAISDSDRGNGYTF.

The rearrangement uses TRBV5-4 and TRBJ2-1, with D unresolved. Germline V gene lookup returns CDR1 SGHNT and CDR2 YYREEE (reference sequence). The V and J ends lost 0 bases and 3 bases respectively, with 16 bases between them. This CDR3 has 17 amino acids. CDR3 nucleotides: TGTGCCAGCAGCTTGGGTGTCCCGGGTGCCCTCTACAATGAGCAGTTCTTC. It encodes CASSLGVPGALYNEQFF. Full variable domain (outside the CDR3, taken from reference TRBV5-4 and TRBJ2-1): ETGVTQSPTHLIKTRGQQVTLRCSSQSGHNTVSWYQQALGQGPQFIFQYYREEENGRGNFPPRFSGLQFPNYSSELNVNALELDDSALYLCASSLGVPGALYNEQFFGPGTRLTVL.

The chain has TRBV5-1 and TRBJ2-3; 13 positions match TRBD2. Trimming removed 3 bases from V and 2 bases from J; junction bases left unmatched: 3. The V gene's germline CDR1 is SGHRS and CDR2 YFSETQ. The length of the CDR3 is 16 residues. CDR3 sequence: CASSWGTSGVTDTQYF. DNA for the CDR3: TGCGCCAGCAGCTGGGGGACTAGCGGGGTCACAGATACGCAGTATTTT.

The genes are TRBV7-2 and TRBJ1-1, with D tentatively TRBD1 (6 bases). Germline V gene data show CDR1 as SGHTA and CDR2 as FQGNSA. Trimming stripped 5 bases from V and 5 bases from J, with 15 bases between. This CDR3 has 14 residues. CDR3 sequence: CASSPTGLGTEAFF. In DNA form, the CDR3 reads TGTGCCAGCAGCCCGACAGGCCTGGGGACTGAAGCTTTCTTT.

In its sample, this clone was seen a few times. The V gene is TRBV4-2, the J gene TRBJ2-1; TRBD1 matches at 9 bases. V dropped 0 bases and J dropped 3; count of bases not matched to a gene: 6. The CDR3 covers 17 residues. Germline CDR1 and CDR2: LGHNA and YNFKEQ. As DNA, the CDR3 is TGTGCCAGCAGCCAAGAAAAGGCGACAGGGGGCTACAATGAGCAGTTCTTC. This codes for CASSQEKATGGYNEQFF.

Of note for this clone: A junction end diverges from the germline sequence, so it may reflect a read error. The genes are TRBV6-1 and TRBJ2-1; no clear D gene. The CDR3 runs 10 residues. Looked up from germline, CDR1 is MNHNS and CDR2 is SASEGT. The CDR3 sequence is CASSANEQFF. The CDR3 DNA sequence: TGTGCCAGTAGTGCGAATGAGCAGTTCTTC.

The CDR3 DNA is TGTGCCAGCAGCCAGGGGCTTTTCAATGAGCAGTTCTTC. It specifies CASSQGLFNEQFF. The chain links TRBV7-8 to TRBJ2-1; tentatively, D is TRBD1 (6 bases). From germline, CDR1 is SGHVS and CDR2 FQNEAQ. The V and J ends lost 5 bases and 6 bases respectively, with 11 bases between them. The CDR3 contains 13 residues.

The rearrangement joins TRBV5-4 to TRBJ2-1, with 7 nucleotides matching TRBD1. With V trimmed by 6 bases and J by 4 bases, 7 bases remained unmatched. The CDR3 loop spans 14 amino acids. Germline loops: CDR1 SGHNT, CDR2 YYREEE (reference sequence). CDR3 sequence (DNA): TGTGCCAGCACCGGGACAGACCTATACAATGAGCAGTTCTTC. The encoded protein is CASTGTDLYNEQFF.

The chain carries TRBV5-1 and TRBJ2-3; 15 positions match TRBD2. The V and J ends lost 3 bases and 5 bases, in that order; junction bases with no gene match: 4. CDR3 length equals 16 residues. Per germline, CDR1 SGHRS and CDR2 YFSETQ. For the CDR3, the DNA is TGCGCCAGCAGCTGGGGGACTAGCGGGGGGATAGATACGCAGTATTTT. It is translated as CASSWGTSGGIDTQYF.

The chain couples TRBV10-1 to TRBJ2-1; D might be TRBD1 (6 bases). The CDR3 has 14 amino acids. The V gene lost 7 bases and the J gene lost 4 bases, with 14 bases spanning the gap. Germline CDR1 reads WNHNN; CDR2 reads SYGVQD (reference sequence). The CDR3 DNA reads as TGCGCCAGCACCCGGGACATAACTTACAATGAGCAGTTCTTC. Its protein is CASTRDITYNEQFF.

The rearrangement uses TRBV29-1 and TRBJ2-7, with 7 bases lining up with TRBD1. The CDR3 length is 14 residues. Germline values: CDR1 SQVTM, CDR2 ANQGSEA. With V trimmed by 7 bases and J by 3 bases, 12 bases remained unmatched. CDR3 residues: CSAMGEAGGYEQYF. CDR3 bases: TGCAGCGCCATGGGAGAGGCAGGGGGCTACGAGCAGTACTTC.

Only a few counts were recorded for this clone. The chain combines TRBV5-3 with TRBJ2-7; TRBD1 matches 10 bases. TRBV5-3 is marked as an open reading frame, function uncertain. The CDR3 is 14 residues long. V dropped 4 bases and J dropped 5; count of bases not matched to a gene: 6. The CDR3 spells CARSLSGTGDEQYF. Written as DNA, the CDR3 is TGTGCCAGAAGCCTTAGCGGGACAGGGGACGAGCAGTACTTC.

This chain joins TRBV2 and TRBJ2-1; TRBD2 matches 13 bases. V lost 6 bases and J lost 14; bases outside the gene matches: 7. The germline CDR1 and CDR2 sequences are SNHLY and FYNNEI. The CDR3 runs to 13 residues. CDR3 protein: CASRGLAGLGEFF. The CDR3, as DNA: TGTGCCAGCAGGGGACTAGCGGGGTTGGGGGAGTTCTTC. Drawing the rest from reference TRBV2 and TRBJ2-1, the complete variable domain is EPEVTQTPSHQVTQMGQEVILRCVPISNHLYFYWYRQILGQKVEFLVSFYNNEISEKSEIFDDQFSVERPDGSNFTLKIRSTKLEDSAMYFCASRGLAGLGEFFGPGTRLTVL.

This chain uses TRBV30 with TRBJ2-2, with TRBD2 matching 15 bases. Germline values: CDR1 GTSNPN, CDR2 SVGIG (reference sequence). After removal of 1 base from V and 7 bases from J, the junction contained 1 base not matched to a gene. CDR3 length equals 15 residues. DNA for the CDR3: TGTGCCTGGAGTGGGACTAGCGGGAGGGGCGGGGAGCTGTTTTTT. Protein: CAWSGTSGRGGELFF.

This clone has only one observation. V usage is TRBV6-6 and J usage is TRBJ2-5; 10 nucleotides align to TRBD1. The CDR3 has 14 amino acids. CDR1 and CDR2 (germline): MNHNY, SVGAGI (reference sequence). V dropped 4 bases and J dropped 4; count of bases not matched to a gene: 3. DNA of the CDR3: TGTGCCAGCAGTTCTGGGACAGGGGTAGAGACCCAGTACTTC. The encoded protein is CASSSGTGVETQYF.

This clone was seen only a few times. The V gene is TRBV9, the J gene TRBJ1-2, with a weak D call TRBD1 (5 bases). Trimming removed 0 bases from V and 1 base from J, with 16 bases in between. This CDR3 spans 17 amino acids. The germline V gene encodes CDR1 SGDLS and CDR2 YYNGEE. DNA of the CDR3: TGTGCCAGCAGCGTAGACCTTGTAAAGCAGGGTAACTATGGCTACACCTTC. Protein sequence: CASSVDLVKQGNYGYTF.

The rearrangement uses TRBV10-3 and TRBJ2-3, with 9 bases matching TRBD1. The germline gives CDR1 ENHRY, CDR2 SYGVKD. With 7 bases clipped from V and 6 bases from J, the junction kept 11 bases outside the gene matches. The CDR3 is 15 amino acids. CDR3 in amino acids: CAIKSGTGPSDTQYF. The CDR3 nucleotides are TGTGCCATCAAATCAGGGACAGGGCCTTCGGATACGCAGTATTTT.